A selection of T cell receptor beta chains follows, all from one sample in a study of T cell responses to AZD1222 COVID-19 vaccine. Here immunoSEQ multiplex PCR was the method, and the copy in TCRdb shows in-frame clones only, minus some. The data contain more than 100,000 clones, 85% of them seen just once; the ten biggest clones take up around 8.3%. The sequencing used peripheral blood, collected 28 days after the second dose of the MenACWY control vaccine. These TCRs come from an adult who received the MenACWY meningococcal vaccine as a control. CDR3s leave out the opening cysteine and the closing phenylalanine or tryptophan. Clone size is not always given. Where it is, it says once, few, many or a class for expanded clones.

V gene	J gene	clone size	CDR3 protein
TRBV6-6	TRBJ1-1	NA	ASSRVPVHRGRGTEAF
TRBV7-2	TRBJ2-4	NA	ASSLPTIGKNIQY
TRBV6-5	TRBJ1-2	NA	ASSYLDRDFYGYT
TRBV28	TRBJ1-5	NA	ASSVRNRVQPQH
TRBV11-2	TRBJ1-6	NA	ASSLEGSSPLH
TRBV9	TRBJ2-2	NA	ASSARLAENTGELF
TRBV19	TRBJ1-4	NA	ASSISWDVREKLF
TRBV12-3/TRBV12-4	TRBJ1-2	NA	ASSLPPNYGYT
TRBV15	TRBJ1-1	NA	ATSRDNRDRGSTEAF
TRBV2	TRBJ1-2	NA	ASRKSGVGEGYT
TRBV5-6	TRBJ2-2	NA	ASSLERGPGELF
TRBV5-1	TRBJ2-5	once	ASSLERTSLETQY
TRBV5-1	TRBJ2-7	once	ASSSTGSYEQY
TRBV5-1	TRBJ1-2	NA	ASSLEIRGREGYT
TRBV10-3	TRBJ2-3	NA	AIREVFLAGVNTDTQY
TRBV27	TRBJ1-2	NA	ASSLSEGGNYGYT
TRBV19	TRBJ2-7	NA	ASSTSTFTYEQY
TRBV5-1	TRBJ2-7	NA	ASSLGGVSYEQY
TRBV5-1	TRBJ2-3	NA	ASSSQDGDTQY
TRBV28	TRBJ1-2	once	ASSWGDYGYT
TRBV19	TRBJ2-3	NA	ASSIADTQY
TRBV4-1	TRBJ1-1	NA	ASSQDGARNTEAF
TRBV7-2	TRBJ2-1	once	ASSLTGGSGNEQF
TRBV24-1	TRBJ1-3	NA	ATSDHSGNTIY
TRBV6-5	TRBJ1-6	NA	ASSYQPRDSPLH
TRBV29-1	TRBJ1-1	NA	SAGLEAF
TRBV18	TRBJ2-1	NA	ASSPLWQDRVSNEQF
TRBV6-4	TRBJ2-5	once	ASSTGQGSQETQY
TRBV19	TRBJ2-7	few	ASSIDPPYEQY
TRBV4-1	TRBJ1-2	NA	ASSPIDRVDYGYT
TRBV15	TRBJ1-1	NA	ATSRAWGQGVNTEAF
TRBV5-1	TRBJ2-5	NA	ASSKDRAEETQY
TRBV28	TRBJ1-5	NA	ATLQGASQPQH
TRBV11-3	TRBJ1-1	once	ASSLGRGNTEAF
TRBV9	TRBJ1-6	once	ASSGGYSPLH
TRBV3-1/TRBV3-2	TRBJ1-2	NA	ASSLDHLYGYT
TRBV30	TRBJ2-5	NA	AWQGEETQY
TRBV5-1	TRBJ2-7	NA	ASSLGVGSSYEQY
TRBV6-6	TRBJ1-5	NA	ASSYFTGNSNQPQH